This T cell receptor beta chain was sequenced for a study of spatial heterogeneity in lung cancer. At the level of the study: A unique TCR and UMI combination showed up more than ten times in raw reads, on average.

Time point denoted: sample taken at primary tumor resection. Whole RNA, isolated from tumor, nontumor lung or frozen PBMC, was sequenced without prior sorting. TCRdb ran MiXCR on the 5' RACE reads and lists one entry per CDR3 protein. The sample comprises roughly 7,000 distinct CDR3 sequences, 11% to 15% of which are singletons, and 7.5% to 10% rests with the top ten. This CDR3 contains 13 residues. Germline lookup yields CDR1 SEHNR and CDR2 FQNEAQ (reference sequence). V was shortened by 1 base and J by 7 bases, with 11 bases between the two germline ends. Study results and caveats: The number of expanded tumor alpha and beta chains correlated with mutation number. The recorded estimate of tumor T cell coverage is roughly 7% for alpha chains and more than 11% for beta chains.

Regarding this clonotype: Antigen specificity is unknown. In a library made to pick up alpha chains, this beta chain is a stray read with a size that means little.

The input for sequencing was lung tumor tissue, taken at surgery. This rearrangement joins TRBV7-9 to TRBJ2-7; D gene uncertain. This clonotype originated in a female donor with early-stage non-small cell lung cancer. This chain's CDR3 is CASSLVGSLEQYF. Here the CDR3 DNA reads TGTGCCAGCAGCTTAGTAGGCAGCCTAGAGCAGTACTTC.